This is a list of T cell receptor beta chains from one sample in a study of T cell responses to AZD1222 COVID-19 vaccine. Some clones are missing from TCRdb's copy, which holds only in-frame ones; the method was immunoSEQ multiplex PCR. Among tens of thousands of clones, about 88% were seen once, and the ten largest hold 6.9%. The sample was peripheral blood, taken 28 days after the second AZD1222 dose. These receptors were obtained from an adult who received the AZD1222 COVID-19 vaccine. Both conserved end residues are part of each CDR3. Each record gives: J gene, D gene, V gene, CDR3 protein. The D gene is left open where the match is weak.

J gene: TRBJ2-5
D gene: .
V gene: TRBV9
CDR3 protein: CASSVGGVVLETQYF

J gene: TRBJ2-7
D gene: .
V gene: TRBV19
CDR3 protein: CASSIVRGGGGTPTYEQYF

J gene: TRBJ1-6
D gene: TRBD1
V gene: TRBV7-8
CDR3 protein: CASSSQVGQQSPLHF

J gene: TRBJ2-1
D gene: .
V gene: TRBV5-4
CDR3 protein: CASSLQGYNEQFF

J gene: TRBJ2-5
D gene: TRBD2
V gene: TRBV11-3
CDR3 protein: CASSLSSGRDGETQYF

J gene: TRBJ1-6
D gene: .
V gene: TRBV5-1
CDR3 protein: CASSTDSPSPLHF

J gene: TRBJ2-1
D gene: TRBD1
V gene: TRBV28
CDR3 protein: CASNPGGASYNEQFF

J gene: TRBJ2-3
D gene: TRBD2
V gene: TRBV6-6
CDR3 protein: CASSFGGRTDTQYF

J gene: TRBJ2-7
D gene: TRBD2
V gene: TRBV11-2
CDR3 protein: CASTFLAGGYEQYF

J gene: TRBJ1-4
D gene: .
V gene: TRBV6-5
CDR3 protein: CASSTTNEKLFF

J gene: TRBJ1-1
D gene: .
V gene: TRBV5-1
CDR3 protein: CASSGDTEAFF

J gene: TRBJ2-5
D gene: .
V gene: TRBV18
CDR3 protein: CASTPRQGSGETQYF

J gene: TRBJ1-5
D gene: .
V gene: TRBV6-2/TRBV6-3
CDR3 protein: CASSYEGKGNQPQHF

J gene: TRBJ1-2
D gene: TRBD1
V gene: TRBV28
CDR3 protein: CASGAQGADGYTF

J gene: TRBJ1-2
D gene: TRBD1
V gene: TRBV27
CDR3 protein: CASSPTGVGYGYTF

J gene: TRBJ2-7
D gene: .
V gene: TRBV3-1/TRBV3-2
CDR3 protein: CASSQAWLEQYF

J gene: TRBJ2-1
D gene: .
V gene: TRBV9
CDR3 protein: CASSAHGGGLDNEQFF

J gene: TRBJ2-1
D gene: TRBD2
V gene: TRBV27
CDR3 protein: CASSSWTSEYNEQFF

J gene: TRBJ1-5
D gene: TRBD1
V gene: TRBV9
CDR3 protein: CASSVGTANQPQHF

J gene: TRBJ2-1
D gene: .
V gene: TRBV19
CDR3 protein: CASSIPRGANNEQFF

J gene: TRBJ2-5
D gene: .
V gene: TRBV27
CDR3 protein: CASSLSRGETQYF

J gene: TRBJ1-5
D gene: .
V gene: TRBV5-1
CDR3 protein: CASRRRDAIPGHVQHF

J gene: TRBJ2-3
D gene: .
V gene: TRBV5-1
CDR3 protein: CASSVGQATDTQYF

J gene: TRBJ2-7
D gene: .
V gene: TRBV6-5
CDR3 protein: CASRALVGGYEQYF

J gene: TRBJ2-1
D gene: .
V gene: TRBV7-9
CDR3 protein: CVGQGGNEQFF

J gene: TRBJ2-4
D gene: .
V gene: TRBV4-1
CDR3 protein: CASSQVVQRRAKNIQYF

J gene: TRBJ2-1
D gene: TRBD1
V gene: TRBV24-1
CDR3 protein: CATSEPGTGSSYNEQFF

J gene: TRBJ2-7
D gene: .
V gene: TRBV28
CDR3 protein: CASTLCKGGADEQYF

J gene: TRBJ2-2
D gene: .
V gene: TRBV4-2
CDR3 protein: CASSQGGGGPGELFF

J gene: TRBJ1-2
D gene: .
V gene: TRBV7-2
CDR3 protein: CASSFGHYGYTF

J gene: TRBJ2-1
D gene: TRBD2
V gene: TRBV27
CDR3 protein: CASGTSDYNEQFF

J gene: TRBJ1-2
D gene: .
V gene: TRBV29-1
CDR3 protein: CSVWGASGTKYGYTF

J gene: TRBJ2-2
D gene: .
V gene: TRBV7-9
CDR3 protein: CASSLRQKNTGELFF

J gene: TRBJ1-5
D gene: .
V gene: TRBV5-5
CDR3 protein: CASSNGMGGQPQHF

J gene: TRBJ1-2
D gene: .
V gene: TRBV2
CDR3 protein: CASTTEIIEGYTF

J gene: TRBJ2-3
D gene: TRBD2
V gene: TRBV7-2
CDR3 protein: CASSPSSGGRGTDTQYF

J gene: TRBJ2-7
D gene: .
V gene: TRBV28
CDR3 protein: CASRPLEEAYEQYF

J gene: TRBJ1-1
D gene: .
V gene: TRBV7-2
CDR3 protein: CASNPGQRAFGAFF

J gene: TRBJ2-5
D gene: TRBD1
V gene: TRBV7-7
CDR3 protein: CASSPVTGVQETQYF

J gene: TRBJ2-7
D gene: .
V gene: TRBV27
CDR3 protein: CASSPHRVSYEQYF

J gene: TRBJ2-2
D gene: .
V gene: TRBV5-1
CDR3 protein: CASSVDRTGELFF

J gene: TRBJ2-5
D gene: .
V gene: TRBV5-4
CDR3 protein: CASSLKGGETQYF

J gene: TRBJ2-7
D gene: .
V gene: TRBV20-1
CDR3 protein: CSASGRPQQYF

J gene: TRBJ1-2
D gene: TRBD1
V gene: TRBV19
CDR3 protein: CASSIHRDRDYGYTF

J gene: TRBJ1-1
D gene: .
V gene: TRBV5-6
CDR3 protein: CASSLGYIAKGPLASFF

J gene: TRBJ1-1
D gene: .
V gene: TRBV28
CDR3 protein: CASSLSGVEAFF

J gene: TRBJ1-4
D gene: TRBD1
V gene: TRBV6-5
CDR3 protein: CASSAQGAGNEKLFF

J gene: TRBJ1-1
D gene: .
V gene: TRBV6-5
CDR3 protein: CASTGPTFETEAFF

J gene: TRBJ1-2
D gene: TRBD1
V gene: TRBV28
CDR3 protein: CASRAPGQGTYGYTF

J gene: TRBJ1-2
D gene: .
V gene: TRBV6-5
CDR3 protein: CASRQGSTNYGYTF

J gene: TRBJ1-4
D gene: .
V gene: TRBV11-1
CDR3 protein: CASSFGTGYEKLFF

J gene: TRBJ2-7
D gene: .
V gene: TRBV19
CDR3 protein: CASSIRRDYEQYF

J gene: TRBJ1-5
D gene: .
V gene: TRBV4-3
CDR3 protein: CASSHYRGGNQPQHF

J gene: TRBJ1-5
D gene: TRBD1
V gene: TRBV19
CDR3 protein: CASSPEGRGYQPQHF

J gene: TRBJ1-1
D gene: TRBD1
V gene: TRBV3-1/TRBV3-2
CDR3 protein: CASSQLDRANTEAFF